These 21 T cell receptor beta chains originate from one sample sequenced in a study of T cells in tumors after PD-1 blockade. The protocol was immunoSEQ multiplex PCR, while the TCRdb copy is restricted to in-frame clones and leaves out a portion. The table has 7,500 to 8,500 clones, roughly 60% seen once. Time point: second of two post-therapy site-matched biopsies roughly two months apart. This specimen consisted of tumor tissue, obtained after anti-PD-1 treatment. All receptors derive from a human donor with basal cell carcinoma.

Sample share makes this clone medium-sized. The chain employs TRBV30 and TRBJ1-2, with 8 bases that match TRBD1. This CDR3 contains 14 residues. CDR1 and CDR2 from the germline V gene are GTSNPN and SVGIG (reference sequence). The trim removed 2 bases at V and 6 bases at J, leaving 8 bases unmatched. As DNA, the CDR3 is TGTGCCTGGAGTTTACTGACAGGGGCTGATGGCTACACCTTC. Residues: CAWSLLTGADGYTF.

The rearrangement uses TRBV27 and TRBJ2-1; no definite D call. The CDR3 has 11 residues. V lost 6 bases and J 10 bases, leaving 10 bases between the germline ends. Germline CDR1 reads MNHEY; CDR2 reads SMNVEV (reference sequence). The CDR3 is CASSLLGEQFF. CDR3 sequence (DNA): TGTGCCAGCAGCCTCCTCGGAGAGCAGTTCTTC.

This clone was counted a few times. CDR3 DNA: TGTGCCAGCTCACCACCAACAACTTCCAGCAATCAGCCCCAGCATTTT. Its protein product is CASSPPTTSSNQPQHF. J is TRBJ1-5 and V is TRBV18, with D unclear. In germline, CDR1 is KGHSH, CDR2 LQKENI. The CDR3 extends over 16 amino acids. Trimming stripped 0 bases from V and 1 base from J, with 10 bases between.

By share, this clone counts as large. V is TRBV2 and J is TRBJ1-2; perhaps TRBD1 as D (6 bases). Trimming left V 7 bases short and J 3 bases short, with 12 bases between. CDR1 and CDR2 from the germline V gene are SNHLY and FYNNEI. The CDR3 sequence is 13 residues long. The chain's CDR3 is CASTGESDYGYTF. In DNA, the CDR3 is TGTGCCAGCACAGGGGAAAGCGACTATGGCTACACCTTC.

This sequence joins TRBV5-1 and TRBJ2-1, with 7 bases lining up with TRBD1. The CDR3 consists of 16 residues. The V gene's germline CDR1 is SGHRS and CDR2 YFSETQ. V was pared by 4 bases and J by 9 bases, with 16 bases of the junction left unmatched. This chain's CDR3 is CASSPETGVGQSEQFF. CDR3 DNA sequence: TGCGCCAGCAGCCCTGAAACAGGGGTAGGGCAATCTGAGCAGTTCTTC.

The chain uses TRBV5-1 and TRBJ2-3; D remains unclear. Germline CDR1 is SGHRS and CDR2 is YFSETQ. The CDR3 is made up of 12 amino acids. V lost 0 bases, J lost 2 bases, and 1 base lay in between. CDR3 protein: CASSLDTDTQYF. CDR3 coding DNA: TGCGCCAGCAGCTTGGACACAGATACGCAGTATTTT.

This clone appeared a few times. One end of the junction does not line up with germline, which may come from a read error. The V and J genes are TRBV28 and TRBJ2-1, with 11 bases fitting TRBD2. CDR1 is MDHEN and CDR2 is SYDVKM in the germline V gene. The CDR3 loop spans 13 amino acids. The chain's CDR3 is CASMSSGGASRVF. The CDR3 DNA follows: TGTGCCAGCATGAGTAGCGGGGGGGCAAGTCGAGTCTTC.

This clone was picked up a small number of times. The chain carries TRBV5-6 and TRBJ2-1; TRBD1 aligns across 9 bases. The germline CDR1 and CDR2 sequences are SGHDT and YYEEEE. Germline trimming cut 0 bases from V and 8 bases from J; bases unmatched to any gene: 3. This CDR3 is 14 amino acids long. The CDR3 protein is CASSLGTGAHEQFF. The CDR3 coding sequence is TGTGCCAGCAGCTTGGGGACAGGGGCCCATGAGCAGTTCTTC. Drawing the rest from reference TRBV5-6 and TRBJ2-1, the complete variable domain is DAGVTQSPTHLIKTRGQQVTLRCSPKSGHDTVSWYQQALGQGPQFIFQYYEEEERQRGNFPDRFSGHQFPNYSSELNVNALLLGDSALYLCASSLGTGAHEQFFGPGTRLTVL.

For the CDR3, the DNA is TGTGCCAGCAGTTCTCCATCGGGCCGGGTGGCAGCTTTCTTT. Translation: CASSSPSGRVAAFF. This sequence joins TRBV28 and TRBJ1-1; no clear D gene. V was trimmed by 4 bases and J by 10 bases, leaving 19 bases between them. There are 14 residues in the CDR3. The germline V gene encodes CDR1 MDHEN and CDR2 SYDVKM.

This chain links TRBV5-6 with TRBJ1-6; unclear D gene. V dropped 3 bases and J dropped 7 bases, with 14 bases sitting between them. Per germline, CDR1 SGHDT and CDR2 YYEEEE. The CDR3 consists of 15 residues. This chain's CDR3 is CASSSRGNYNSPLHF. In nucleotides, the CDR3 is TGTGCCAGCAGCTCCCGGGGAAACTACAATTCACCCCTCCACTTT.

The chain is built from TRBV11-3 and TRBJ2-1; D is perhaps TRBD1 (6 bases). Trimming left V 1 base short and J 7 bases short, with 11 bases between. Germline CDR1 SGHNT, CDR2 YENEEA. The CDR3 runs to 14 residues. The CDR3 DNA reads TGTGCCAGCAGCTTAGGGGACACTATGAATGAGCAGTTCTTC. Protein sequence: CASSLGDTMNEQFF.

This clone has just a few counts. The chain recombines TRBV3-1 (or the pseudogene TRBV3-2) with TRBJ2-3; 12 nucleotides agree with TRBD2. Trimming cost V 4 bases and J 2 bases; bases outside gene matches: 4. Germline-derived CDR1 and CDR2 are LGHDT and YNNKEL (reference sequence). This CDR3 has 16 amino acids. CDR3 region: CASSLLAGGPTDTQYF. The CDR3 DNA follows: TGTGCCAGCAGCCTTCTAGCGGGGGGGCCCACAGATACGCAGTATTTT.

The rearrangement uses TRBV5-4 and TRBJ2-1; the D gene is possibly TRBD2 (5 bases). Germline CDR1 reads SGHNT; CDR2 reads YYREEE (reference sequence). The CDR3 has 13 amino acids. V dropped 3 bases and J dropped 10 bases, with 14 bases sitting between them. The CDR3 loop is CASSSGIRLEQFF. CDR3 in DNA: TGTGCCAGCAGCTCCGGGATTCGGTTAGAGCAGTTCTTC.

J is TRBJ2-3 and V is TRBV5-1; D is possibly TRBD2 (6 bases). The V end lost 0 bases, the J end lost 5 bases, and 13 bases lay between the germline ends. The CDR3 is 15 residues long. Germline V gives CDR1 SGHRS, CDR2 YFSETQ. CDR3 bases: TGCGCCAGCAGCTTGGCGCGGGGCCGGATAGATACGCAGTATTTT. Encoded protein: CASSLARGRIDTQYF.

J is TRBJ2-7 and V is TRBV28; 12 bases match TRBD2. CDR3 length: 15 residues. V was pared by 5 bases and J by 5 bases, with 7 bases of the junction left unmatched. CDR1 and CDR2 from the germline V gene are MDHEN and SYDVKM. The CDR3 loop reads CASSQVGLAGNEQYF. Here the CDR3 DNA reads TGTGCCAGCAGTCAAGTTGGACTAGCGGGGAACGAGCAGTACTTC.

This chain joins TRBV21-1 and TRBJ2-7; the table's D call, TRBD2, has no DNA check behind it. TRBV21-1 has pseudogene status. CDR3 length: 16 residues. CDR3 DNA sequence: TGTGCCAGCAGCAATAGGGGGACTAGCTACAACTGGGAGCAGTACTTC. Translation: CASSNRGTSYNWEQYF.

The rearrangement uses TRBV7-2 and TRBJ2-4; D possibly corresponds to TRBD1 (8 bases). Germline CDR1 and CDR2: SGHTA and FQGNSA. Trimming removed 5 bases at V and 6 bases at J, with 14 bases between. The length of the CDR3 is 14 residues. CDR3 loop: CASSNTGGGNIQYF. As DNA, the CDR3 is TGTGCCAGCAGCAATACAGGGGGGGGAAACATTCAGTACTTC.

This clone was found a few times. This chain uses TRBV4-2 with TRBJ2-7; 13 nucleotides match TRBD2. CDR1 LGHNA and CDR2 YNFKEQ come from the germline V gene. V trimming: 1 base; J trimming: 3 bases; junction bases outside the gene matches: 3. CDR3 size: 16 residues. CDR3 in DNA: TGTGCCAGCAGCCAAGGACTAGCGGGGGGCAACTACGAGCAGTACTTC. Translating it yields CASSQGLAGGNYEQYF.

The gene calls are TRBV29-1 and TRBJ2-3; no clear D. Germline assignment: CDR1 SQVTM and CDR2 ANQGSEA. This CDR3 comprises 17 residues. The V and J ends lost 1 base and 2 bases respectively, with 19 bases between them. The chain's CDR3 is CSVEADLKGTPTDTQYF. The DNA of the CDR3 is TGCAGCGTTGAAGCGGATTTAAAGGGAACCCCCACAGATACGCAGTATTTT.

V usage is TRBV27 and J usage is TRBJ1-2, with 9 bases lining up with TRBD1. Germline-derived CDR1 and CDR2 are MNHEY and SMNVEV (reference sequence). V shed 2 bases and J 7 bases; nucleotides not matched to a gene: 8. There are 15 residues in the CDR3. The CDR3 here is CASSLGVQGAGGYTF. The DNA of the CDR3 is TGTGCCAGCAGTTTAGGGGTACAGGGGGCCGGTGGCTACACCTTC.

This chain uses TRBV15 with TRBJ1-2; D ambiguous. The CDR3 has 11 residues. Germline loops: CDR1 LNHNV, CDR2 YYDKDF (reference sequence). Trimming left V 4 bases short and J 8 bases short, with 8 bases between. In nucleotides, the CDR3 is TGTGCCACCAGCAATGGGATCGGCTACACCTTC. This gives the protein CATSNGIGYTF.